The rows below give T cell receptor beta chains drawn from one sample of a study of cytomegalovirus exposure and HLA in healthy donors. This table comes from immunoSEQ multiplex PCR, and its TCRdb copy is limited to in-frame clones, with some not included. This table has 30,000 to 45,000 clones, around 81% appearing once. Sequenced: PBMCs. These receptors came from a woman aged 40 to 50 in good health and CMV-seronegative. CDR3s include the opening cysteine and the closing phenylalanine or tryptophan. A D gene is named only where the DNA matches it firmly. Where a row states a size, it is once, few, many or the class of an expanded clone; other rows omit it.

clone_size j_call d_call v_call cdr3_aa cdr3_nt
. TRBJ1-2 . TRBV5-6 CASSRGVPSEGYTF TGTGCCAGCAGCCGGGGGGTTCCCTCGGAGGGCTACACCTTC
. TRBJ2-3 TRBD2 TRBV11-2 CASSLQRGPDTQYF TGTGCCAGCAGCTTGCAGCGGGGCCCAGATACGCAGTATTTT
. TRBJ2-2 . TRBV18 CASSPDSFTGELFF TGTGCCAGCTCACCGGACAGCTTTACCGGGGAGCTGTTTTTT
. TRBJ2-5 TRBD2 TRBV2 CASSFSSGGGETQYF TGTGCCAGCAGTTTCAGTAGCGGGGGTGGAGAGACCCAGTACTTC
once TRBJ1-3 . TRBV9 CASSVEAKRGLGNTIYF TGTGCCAGCAGCGTAGAGGCGAAAAGGGGGTTGGGAAACACCATATATTTT
. TRBJ1-2 TRBD1 TRBV5-6 CASSRGQQNGYTF TGTGCCAGCAGTAGGGGGCAGCAAAATGGCTACACCTTC
. TRBJ2-2 TRBD2 TRBV7-6 CASSLPRGGGYTGELFF TGTGCCAGCAGCTTACCCCGGGGGGGAGGATACACCGGGGAGCTGTTTTTT
. TRBJ1-6 TRBD1 TRBV12-5 CASGLVPDRVHNSPLHF TGTGCTAGTGGTTTGGTACCGGACAGGGTCCATAATTCACCCCTCCACTTT
. TRBJ1-5 TRBD1 TRBV4-3 CASSQDDRASQPQHF TGCGCCAGCAGCCAAGACGACAGGGCAAGCCAGCCCCAGCATTTT
. TRBJ1-2 . TRBV6-5 CASSYVRGNYGYTF TGTGCCAGCAGTTACGTTCGGGGGAACTATGGCTACACCTTC
. TRBJ1-6 TRBD1 TRBV5-1 CASSLEDRGNSPLHF TGCGCCAGCAGCTTGGAAGACAGGGGTAATTCACCCCTCCACTTT
once TRBJ2-1 TRBD2 TRBV5-4 CASSLGLAGGAFEQFF TGTGCCAGCAGCTTAGGACTAGCGGGGGGCGCGTTTGAGCAGTTCTTC
few TRBJ2-5 . TRBV10-3 CAISEGRGETQYF TGTGCCATCAGTGAGGGAAGGGGAGAGACCCAGTACTTC
. TRBJ2-2 . TRBV9 CASSRDGELFF TGTGCCAGCAGCAGAGACGGGGAGCTGTTTTTT
once TRBJ1-2 . TRBV4-2 CASSQGDGDGYTF TGTGCCAGCAGCCAAGGCGACGGGGATGGCTACACCTTC
. TRBJ1-2 TRBD1 TRBV18 CASSPGTGGSYGYTF TGTGCCAGCTCACCAGGAACAGGGGGTAGCTATGGCTACACCTTC
. TRBJ1-2 . TRBV6-1 CASSEASYGYTF TGTGCCAGCAGTGAAGCCTCTTATGGCTACACCTTC
. TRBJ2-3 . TRBV7-2 CASSLNEVATQYF TGTGCCAGCAGCTTAAACGAGGTAGCGACGCAGTATTTT
. TRBJ2-2 TRBD2 TRBV9 CASSVAGGPHGELFF TGTGCCAGCAGCGTAGCGGGGGGGCCGCACGGGGAGCTGTTTTTT
. TRBJ2-2 . TRBV27 CASRPTGNTGELFF TGTGCCAGCAGACCGACAGGAAACACCGGGGAGCTGTTTTTT
. TRBJ1-1 . TRBV19 CASNHRVNTEAFF TGTGCCAGTAACCACAGGGTGAACACTGAAGCTTTCTTT
. TRBJ2-3 . TRBV5-4 CASSLLLAASTDTQYF TGTGCCAGCAGCTTGCTTCTAGCAGCTAGCACAGATACGCAGTATTTT
. TRBJ1-5 . TRBV28 CASNWGHTSNQPQHF TGTGCCAGCAATTGGGGACACACGAGCAATCAGCCCCAGCATTTT
. TRBJ1-5 . TRBV28 CASSATPDSNQPQHF TGTGCCAGCAGTGCGACACCTGATAGCAATCAGCCCCAGCATTTT